The 19 T cell receptor beta chains listed next were all sequenced from one sample in a study of shared clonotypes between healthy human individuals. Sequencing was performed with immunoSEQ multiplex PCR; in TCRdb, only in-frame clones are kept and a portion is missing. The sample includes about 700,000 clones, about 92% of them seen just once. Naive CD8 isolation took CD45RO-negative cells positively selected for CCR7 and excluded terminally differentiated effector memory CD45RA+ cells. Sequencing input: naive CD8+ T cells sorted from blood. Receptors were obtained from a man aged 25-45 years in good health.

The chain is built from TRBV7-9 and TRBJ2-1; 13 bases line up with TRBD2. The CDR3 consists of 15 residues. Germline CDR1 reads SEHNR; CDR2 reads FQNEAQ (reference sequence). Germline trimming cut 5 bases from V and 7 bases from J; bases unmatched to any gene: 5. CDR3 bases: TGTGCCAGCAGCCAGGGACTAGCGGGAAATAATGAGCAGTTCTTC. This gives the protein CASSQGLAGNNEQFF.

The chain couples TRBV19 to TRBJ2-1; 9 positions match TRBD2. In germline, CDR1 is LNHDA, CDR2 SQIVND (reference sequence). The CDR3 is 18 amino acids. With 5 bases clipped from V and 0 bases from J, the junction kept 11 bases outside the gene matches. DNA for the CDR3: TGTGCCAGTAGTGCGGCTAGCGGGACTTCAAGCTCCTACAATGAGCAGTTCTTC. Its translation is CASSAASGTSSSYNEQFF. The entire variable domain, with the rest obtained from reference TRBV19 and TRBJ2-1, is as follows: DGGITQSPKYLFRKEGQNVTLSCEQNLNHDAMYWYRQDPGQGLRLIYYSQIVNDFQKGDIAEGYSVSREKKESFPLTVTSAQKNPTAFYLCASSAASGTSSSYNEQFFGPGTRLTVL.

The rearrangement uses TRBV27 and TRBJ2-7, with a weak D call TRBD2 (6 bases). The germline V gene encodes CDR1 MNHEY and CDR2 SMNVEV (reference sequence). The V gene lost 3 bases and the J gene lost 5 bases, with 11 bases spanning the gap. The CDR3 extends over 13 amino acids. The CDR3 loop is CASSFAGINEQYF. In DNA form, the CDR3 reads TGTGCCAGCAGTTTCGCGGGAATCAACGAGCAGTACTTC.

This chain joins TRBV9 and TRBJ2-1; no firm D call. Germline CDR1 is SGDLS and CDR2 is YYNGEE. V was pared by 4 bases and J by 6 bases, with 11 bases between. The CDR3 is 13 residues long. CDR3: CASSPPQRNEQFF. Written as DNA, the CDR3 is TGTGCCAGCAGCCCTCCTCAGCGCAATGAGCAGTTCTTC.

The chain couples TRBV28 to TRBJ1-1, with D hard to call. This CDR3 is built from 12 residues. Germline V gene sequence: CDR1 MDHEN, CDR2 SYDVKM. Trimming shortened V by 6 bases and J by 7 bases, and 12 bases separated the two germline ends. Here the CDR3 reads CASSLQSVEAFF. The CDR3 coding sequence is TGTGCCAGCAGCCTCCAATCCGTTGAAGCTTTCTTT.

The V call is TRBV7-2, the J call TRBJ2-1; D unresolved. Germline CDR1 is SGHTA and CDR2 is FQGNSA. Deletions cut 5 bases from V and 4 bases from J, with 18 bases between. CDR3 length equals 16 residues. The CDR3 region has the DNA TGTGCCAGCAGCACGGAGCTGTTCCCTGTATACAATGAGCAGTTCTTC. This codes for CASSTELFPVYNEQFF. Using reference TRBV7-2 and TRBJ2-1 for the parts outside the CDR3, the full variable domain is GAGVSQSPSNKVTEKGKDVELRCDPISGHTALYWYRQSLGQGLEFLIYFQGNSAPDKSGLPSDRFSAERTGGSVSTLTIQRTQQEDSAVYLCASSTELFPVYNEQFFGPGTRLTVL.

J is TRBJ2-3 and V is TRBV27, with 11 bases identical to TRBD1. Trimming cost V 4 bases and J 4 bases; bases outside gene matches: 1. This CDR3 spans 14 amino acids. Germline CDR1 is MNHEY and CDR2 is SMNVEV (reference sequence). CDR3 nucleotide sequence: TGTGCCAGCAGTTGGGGACAGGGGGCAGATACGCAGTATTTT. It is translated as CASSWGQGADTQYF.

Details on this clone: Other DNA sequences of this sample code for an identical CDR3. The chain recombines TRBV27 with TRBJ2-7, with 11 bases matching TRBD2. This CDR3 contains 14 residues. Trimming removed 6 bases from V and 3 bases from J; junction bases left unmatched: 4. Germline CDR1 reads MNHEY; CDR2 reads SMNVEV (reference sequence). CDR3 amino acids: CASSHGLAGYEQYF. In nucleotides, the CDR3 is TGTGCCAGCAGCCACGGACTAGCGGGCTACGAGCAGTACTTC.

This rearrangement joins TRBV14 to TRBJ2-1, with unresolved D. This CDR3 region has 16 residues. V was clipped by 0 bases and J by 0 bases, with 9 bases between them. Germline CDR1 and CDR2: SGHDN and FVKESK. The CDR3 nucleotides are TGTGCCAGCAGCCAAGAAACCCCTACCTCCTACAATGAGCAGTTCTTC. It is translated as CASSQETPTSYNEQFF.

The gene calls are TRBV7-9 and TRBJ2-1; unclear D gene. The germline gives CDR1 SEHNR, CDR2 FQNEAQ (reference sequence). The CDR3 is 12 residues long. The V and J ends lost 6 bases and 6 bases respectively, with 9 bases between them. CDR3 in DNA: TGTGCCAGCAGGTGGGCCACCAATGAGCAGTTCTTC. It codes for CASRWATNEQFF.

The CDR3 here is CASSFRDSEYNEQFF. Written as DNA, the CDR3 is TGTGCCAGCAGCTTCCGGGACTCCGAATACAATGAGCAGTTCTTC. The V call is TRBV11-3, the J call TRBJ2-1; D possibly corresponds to TRBD2 (6 bases). This CDR3 comprises 15 residues. The V end was cut by 3 bases, the J end by 4 bases, with 13 bases between. Germline values: CDR1 SGHNT, CDR2 YENEEA.

V gene TRBV9 combines with J gene TRBJ2-1; perhaps TRBD1 as D (5 bases). The CDR3 is 14 amino acids. In germline, CDR1 is SGDLS, CDR2 YYNGEE. V was trimmed by 0 bases and J by 2 bases, leaving 6 bases between them. CDR3 protein: CASSVEQAYNEQFF. CDR3 coding DNA: TGTGCCAGCAGCGTAGAACAGGCCTACAATGAGCAGTTCTTC.

The chain has TRBV5-1 and TRBJ2-7; D is undetermined. Per germline, CDR1 SGHRS and CDR2 YFSETQ. The ends were cut back, 2 bases at V and 0 bases at J, with 6 bases in the middle. The CDR3 is made up of 13 amino acids. The CDR3 coding sequence is TGCGCCAGCAGCTTTACTGTCTCCTACGAGCAGTACTTC. This sequence encodes CASSFTVSYEQYF.

With regard to this clone: The sample contains more than one DNA sequence encoding this CDR3. The J gene is TRBJ2-7, the V gene TRBV29-1; possibly TRBD1 or TRBD2 for D (5 bases each). V gave up 4 bases and J gave up 2 bases, with 12 bases separating them. From germline, CDR1 is SQVTM and CDR2 ANQGSEA. The CDR3 has 13 amino acids. For the CDR3, the DNA is TGCAGCGTTGTCAGGCAGGGAGCCTACGAGCAGTACTTC. Its translation: CSVVRQGAYEQYF.

The genes are TRBV5-1 and TRBJ2-7, with 9 bases identical to TRBD1. V was clipped by 0 bases and J by 6 bases; unmatched bases: 4. This CDR3 contains 14 residues. CDR1 and CDR2 from the germline V gene are SGHRS and YFSETQ. The CDR3 sequence is CASSLGQGEGEQYF. In nucleotides, the CDR3 is TGCGCCAGCAGCTTGGGACAGGGGGAAGGCGAGCAGTACTTC.

The genes are TRBV7-2 and TRBJ2-7; no clear D gene. The CDR3 is made up of 15 amino acids. With 4 bases removed from V and 5 bases from J, the gap between germline ends came to 18 bases. Germline CDR1 SGHTA, CDR2 FQGNSA. The CDR3 DNA reads as TGTGCCAGCAGCTCCCCTGTTCAAGGGTTCCACGAGCAGTACTTC. This encodes CASSSPVQGFHEQYF. The variable domain in full, completed from reference TRBV7-2 and TRBJ2-7, reads GAGVSQSPSNKVTEKGKDVELRCDPISGHTALYWYRQSLGQGLEFLIYFQGNSAPDKSGLPSDRFSAERTGGSVSTLTIQRTQQEDSAVYLCASSSPVQGFHEQYFGPGTRLTVT.

The chain's CDR3 is CASSYSRGSLNEQYF. In DNA, the CDR3 is TGTGCCAGCAGTTACTCGAGGGGGAGTCTGAACGAGCAGTACTTC. V is TRBV6-5 and J is TRBJ2-7; D is perhaps TRBD1 (6 bases). In germline, CDR1 is MNHEY, CDR2 SVGAGI. The CDR3 has 15 amino acids. V gave up 0 bases and J gave up 5 bases, with 14 bases separating them.

CDR3 protein: CASSLVSRGTQYF. CDR3 DNA sequence: TGTGCCAGCAGTTTAGTCTCCCGGGGGACCCAGTACTTC. The V and J genes are TRBV27 and TRBJ2-5; a possible D gene is TRBD2 (5 bases). CDR3 length: 13 residues. Germline CDR1 MNHEY, CDR2 SMNVEV (reference sequence). V was pared by 2 bases and J by 7 bases, with 11 bases between.

V usage is TRBV7-8 and J usage is TRBJ2-7; no firm D call. CDR3 length: 12 amino acids. V gave up 6 bases and J gave up 5 bases, with 11 bases separating them. Germline V lookup: CDR1 SGHVS, CDR2 FQNEAQ. The CDR3 is CASSRTLHEQYF. CDR3 sequence (DNA): TGTGCCAGCAGTCGGACCCTCCACGAGCAGTACTTC.